Listed below are T cell receptor beta chains from one sample, sequenced in a study of blood T cell repertoires in COVID-19. The repertoire was sequenced with immunoSEQ multiplex PCR; TCRdb's copy has only in-frame clones and lacks some. Among about 68,000 clones listed, roughly 91% were seen once. Sequencing input: peripheral blood. Receptors were obtained from a man in his forties with COVID-19, enrolled during active disease. Both conserved end residues are part of each CDR3. Fields, in order: D gene, clone size, V gene, J gene, CDR3 DNA, CDR3 protein. D genes are given only for firm matches. Only some rows state a clone size, as once, few, many or a class for expanded clones.

TRBD2,-,TRBV7-7,TRBJ2-5,TGTGCCAGCAGCCTCCTTAGCGGGGGGCCAGCGGGGACCCAGTACTTC,CASSLLSGGPAGTQYF
-,-,TRBV5-4,TRBJ2-1,TGTGCCAGCAGCTTGAAACAGGCTTACAATGAGCAGTTCTTC,CASSLKQAYNEQFF
-,-,TRBV19,TRBJ1-1,TGTGCCAGTAGTATTCAGGGCAAGGACACTGAAGCTTTCTTT,CASSIQGKDTEAFF
TRBD1,-,TRBV19,TRBJ1-4,TGTGCCACCACTCAGGACAGGGGTGAAAAACTGTTTTTT,CATTQDRGEKLFF
TRBD1,-,TRBV15,TRBJ2-5,TGTGCCACCAGCAGAGATCGAGGACAGGGTAGGGAGACCCAGTACTTC,CATSRDRGQGRETQYF
TRBD1,-,TRBV6-5,TRBJ2-3,TGTGCCATCCGGACAGGGTCGCCAGATACGCAGTATTTT,CAIRTGSPDTQYF
TRBD2,-,TRBV4-1,TRBJ2-7,TGCGCCAGCAGCCACGACCCGACTAGCGGGGGGCAGTACGAGCAGTACTTC,CASSHDPTSGGQYEQYF
TRBD1,-,TRBV2,TRBJ1-4,TGTGCCAGCTGCGACTCGGGGGGGGACAGTAATGAAAAACTGTTTTTT,CASCDSGGDSNEKLFF
TRBD1,-,TRBV5-1,TRBJ2-7,TGCGCCAGCAGCTTGAGACAGGGGGGCCTCGGGGAGCAGTACTTC,CASSLRQGGLGEQYF
-,once,TRBV4-1,TRBJ1-4,TGCGCCAGCAGCCACATCGGAACGGGGGATGAAAAACTGTTTTTT,CASSHIGTGDEKLFF
TRBD1,-,TRBV5-4,TRBJ1-2,TGTGCCAGCAGCACAGACAGGGGGTCCTATGGCTACACCTTC,CASSTDRGSYGYTF
TRBD1,-,TRBV28,TRBJ1-2,TGTGCCAGCAGCACAGGACAGGGGTATGGCTACACCTTC,CASSTGQGYGYTF
TRBD1,-,TRBV14,TRBJ2-5,TGTGCCAGCAGCCAACTGGCAGGGGGCGGTGAGACCCAGTACTTC,CASSQLAGGGETQYF
TRBD1,-,TRBV6-5,TRBJ1-3,TGTGCCAGCAGTTACTCGACAGGGATAACTGGAAACACCATATATTTT,CASSYSTGITGNTIYF
-,-,TRBV7-2,TRBJ2-1,TGTGCCAGCAGCTCTTTCAATCAGGGCGGTGAGCAGTTCTTC,CASSSFNQGGEQFF
TRBD1,-,TRBV7-9,TRBJ2-7,TGTGCCAGCAGCACCGCGATCGCCTGGACAGGGGGCGAGCAGTACTTC,CASSTAIAWTGGEQYF
TRBD2,once,TRBV29-1,TRBJ2-3,TGCAGCGTTGTTAGCGGGGGGGGCACAGATACGCAGTATTTT,CSVVSGGGTDTQYF